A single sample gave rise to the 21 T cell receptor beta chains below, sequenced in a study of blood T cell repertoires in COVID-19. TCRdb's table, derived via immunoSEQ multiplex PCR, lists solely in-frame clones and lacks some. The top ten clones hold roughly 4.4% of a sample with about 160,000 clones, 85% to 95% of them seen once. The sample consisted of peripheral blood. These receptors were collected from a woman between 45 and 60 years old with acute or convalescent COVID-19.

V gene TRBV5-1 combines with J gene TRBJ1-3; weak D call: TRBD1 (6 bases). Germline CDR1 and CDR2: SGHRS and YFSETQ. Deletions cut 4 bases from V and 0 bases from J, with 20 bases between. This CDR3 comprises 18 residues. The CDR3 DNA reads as TGCGCCAGCAGCGGTGGGGGCCTGCTTTCAAACTCTGGAAACACCATATATTTT. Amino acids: CASSGGGLLSNSGNTIYF. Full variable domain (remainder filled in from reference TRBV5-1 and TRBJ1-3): KAGVTQTPRYLIKTRGQQVTLSCSPISGHRSVSWYQQTPGQGLQFLFEYFSETQRNKGNFPGRFSGRQFSNSRSEMNVSTLELGDSALYLCASSGGGLLSNSGNTIYFGEGSWLTVV.

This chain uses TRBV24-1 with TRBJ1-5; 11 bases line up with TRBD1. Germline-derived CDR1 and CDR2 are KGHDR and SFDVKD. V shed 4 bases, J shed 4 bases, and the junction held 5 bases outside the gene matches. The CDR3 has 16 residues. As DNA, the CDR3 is TGTGCCACCAGTGAACCCGGGACAGGGGGGAATCAGCCCCAGCATTTT. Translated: CATSEPGTGGNQPQHF.

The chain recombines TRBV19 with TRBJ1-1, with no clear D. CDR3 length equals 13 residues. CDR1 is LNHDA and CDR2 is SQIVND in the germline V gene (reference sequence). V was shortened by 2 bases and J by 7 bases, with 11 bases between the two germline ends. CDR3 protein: CASSITALREAFF. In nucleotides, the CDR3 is TGTGCCAGTAGTATAACCGCGCTCCGTGAAGCTTTCTTT.

Here the CDR3 DNA reads TGTGCCAGCACCTCAATGGGGTACAGGGGTCGATCCTACGAGCAGTACTTC. It yields the protein CASTSMGYRGRSYEQYF. V gene TRBV5-6 combines with J gene TRBJ2-7, with 7 bases fitting TRBD1. Germline V gene data show CDR1 as SGHDT and CDR2 as YYEEEE. J lost 1 base, V lost 6 bases, and 16 bases had no gene match. This CDR3 has 17 amino acids.

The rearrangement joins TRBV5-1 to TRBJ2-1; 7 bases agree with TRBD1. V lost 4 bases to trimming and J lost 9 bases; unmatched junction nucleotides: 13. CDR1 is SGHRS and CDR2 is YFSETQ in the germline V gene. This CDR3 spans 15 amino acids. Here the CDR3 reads CASSDRDSRVREQFF. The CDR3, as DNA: TGCGCCAGCAGCGATAGGGACAGCAGGGTCCGTGAGCAGTTCTTC.

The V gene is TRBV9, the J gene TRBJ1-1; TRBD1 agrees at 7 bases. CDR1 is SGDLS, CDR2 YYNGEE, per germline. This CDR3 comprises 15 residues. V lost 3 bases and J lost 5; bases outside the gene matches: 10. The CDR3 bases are TGTGCCAGCAGCGGATTGAAGACAGGGAGGACTGAAGCTTTCTTT. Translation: CASSGLKTGRTEAFF.

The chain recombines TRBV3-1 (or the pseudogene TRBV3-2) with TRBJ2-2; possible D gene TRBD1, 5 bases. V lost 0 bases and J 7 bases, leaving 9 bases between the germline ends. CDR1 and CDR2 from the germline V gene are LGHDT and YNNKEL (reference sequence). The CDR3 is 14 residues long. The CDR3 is CASSQEGHGGELFF. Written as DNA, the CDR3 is TGTGCCAGCAGCCAAGAGGGGCATGGCGGGGAGCTGTTTTTT.

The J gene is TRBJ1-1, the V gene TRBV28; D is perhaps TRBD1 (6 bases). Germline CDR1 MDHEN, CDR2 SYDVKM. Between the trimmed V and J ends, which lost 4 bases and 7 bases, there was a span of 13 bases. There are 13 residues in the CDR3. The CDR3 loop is CASSSGARIEAFF. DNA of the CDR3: TGTGCCAGCAGTTCAGGGGCCCGCATTGAAGCTTTCTTT.

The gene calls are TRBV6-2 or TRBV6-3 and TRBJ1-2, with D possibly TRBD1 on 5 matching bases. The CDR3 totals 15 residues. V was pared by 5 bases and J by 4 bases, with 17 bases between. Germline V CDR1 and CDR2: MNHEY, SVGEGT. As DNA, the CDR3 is TGTGCCAGCAGTCCCCGGGGGTATATTGGCTATGGCTACACCTTC. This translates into CASSPRGYIGYGYTF.

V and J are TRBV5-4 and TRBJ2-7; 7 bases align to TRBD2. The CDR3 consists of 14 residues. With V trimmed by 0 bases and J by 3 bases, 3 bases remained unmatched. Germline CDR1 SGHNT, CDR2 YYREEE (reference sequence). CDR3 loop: CASSLDGGSYEQYF. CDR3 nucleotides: TGTGCCAGCAGCTTGGACGGCGGGAGCTACGAGCAGTACTTC.

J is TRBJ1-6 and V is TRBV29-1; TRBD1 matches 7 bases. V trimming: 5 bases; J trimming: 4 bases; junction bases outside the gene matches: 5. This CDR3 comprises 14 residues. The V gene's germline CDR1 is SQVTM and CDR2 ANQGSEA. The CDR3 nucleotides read TGCAGCGTTCGCGAGGGACAGTATAATTCACCCCTCCACTTT. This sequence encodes CSVREGQYNSPLHF. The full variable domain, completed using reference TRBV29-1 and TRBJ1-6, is SAVISQKPSRDICQRGTSLTIQCQVDSQVTMMFWYRQQPGQSLTLIATANQGSEATYESGFVIDKFPISRPNLTFSTLTVSNMSPEDSSIYLCSVREGQYNSPLHFGNGTRLTVT.

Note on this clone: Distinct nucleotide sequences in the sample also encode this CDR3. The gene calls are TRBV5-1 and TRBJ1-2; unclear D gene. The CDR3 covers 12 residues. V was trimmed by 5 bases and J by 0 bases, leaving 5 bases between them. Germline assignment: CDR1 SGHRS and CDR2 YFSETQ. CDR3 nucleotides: TGCGCCAGCAGAGGAGCTAACTATGGCTACACCTTC. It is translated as CASRGANYGYTF. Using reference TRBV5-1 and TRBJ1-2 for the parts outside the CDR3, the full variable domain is KAGVTQTPRYLIKTRGQQVTLSCSPISGHRSVSWYQQTPGQGLQFLFEYFSETQRNKGNFPGRFSGRQFSNSRSEMNVSTLELGDSALYLCASRGANYGYTFGSGTRLTVV.

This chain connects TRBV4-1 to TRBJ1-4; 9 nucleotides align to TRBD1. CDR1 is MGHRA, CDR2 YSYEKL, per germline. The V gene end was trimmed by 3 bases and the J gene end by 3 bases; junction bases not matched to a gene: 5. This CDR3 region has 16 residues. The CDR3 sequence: CASSHAQGAANEKLFF. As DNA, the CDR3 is TGCGCCAGCAGCCATGCACAGGGGGCAGCTAATGAAAAACTGTTTTTT.

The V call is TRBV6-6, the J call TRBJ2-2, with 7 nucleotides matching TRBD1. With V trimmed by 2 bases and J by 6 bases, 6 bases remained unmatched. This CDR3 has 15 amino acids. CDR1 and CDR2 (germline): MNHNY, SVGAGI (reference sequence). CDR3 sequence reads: CASSYGQDRSGELFF. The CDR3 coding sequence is TGTGCCAGCAGTTACGGACAGGACCGTTCCGGGGAGCTGTTTTTT.

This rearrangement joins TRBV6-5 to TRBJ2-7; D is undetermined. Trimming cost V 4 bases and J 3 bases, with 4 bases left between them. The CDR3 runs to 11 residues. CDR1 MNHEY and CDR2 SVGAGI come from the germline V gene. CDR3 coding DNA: TGTGCCAGCAGTTCCATCTACGAGCAGTACTTC. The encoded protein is CASSSIYEQYF.

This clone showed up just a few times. CDR3 amino acids: CASSEGPTGNTEAFF. Here the CDR3 DNA reads TGTGCCAGCAGTGAAGGACCCACAGGGAACACTGAAGCTTTCTTT. The V and J genes are TRBV6-1 and TRBJ1-1; possibly TRBD1 for D (5 bases). CDR1 is MNHNS and CDR2 is SASEGT in the germline V gene. Trimming took off 1 base at V and 1 base at J, with 10 bases between the two ends. This CDR3 is 15 amino acids long.

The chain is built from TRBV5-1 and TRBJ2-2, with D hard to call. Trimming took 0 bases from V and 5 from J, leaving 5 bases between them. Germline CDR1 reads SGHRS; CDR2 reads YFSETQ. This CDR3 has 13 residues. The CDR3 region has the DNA TGCGCCAGCAGCTTGGTAATTACCGGGGAGCTGTTTTTT. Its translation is CASSLVITGELFF. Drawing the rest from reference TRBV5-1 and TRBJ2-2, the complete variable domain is KAGVTQTPRYLIKTRGQQVTLSCSPISGHRSVSWYQQTPGQGLQFLFEYFSETQRNKGNFPGRFSGRQFSNSRSEMNVSTLELGDSALYLCASSLVITGELFFGEGSRLTVL.

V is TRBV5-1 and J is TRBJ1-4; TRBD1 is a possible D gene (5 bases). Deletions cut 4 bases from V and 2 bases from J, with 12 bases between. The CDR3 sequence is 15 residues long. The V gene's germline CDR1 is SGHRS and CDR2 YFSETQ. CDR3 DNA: TGCGCCAGCAGCCCGGGGGGGTCTACTAATGAAAAACTGTTTTTT. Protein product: CASSPGGSTNEKLFF.

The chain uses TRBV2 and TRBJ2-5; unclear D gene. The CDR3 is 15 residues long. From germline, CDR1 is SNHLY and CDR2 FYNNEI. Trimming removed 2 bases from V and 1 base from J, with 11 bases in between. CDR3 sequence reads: CASSEYIGAQETQYF. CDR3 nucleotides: TGTGCCAGCAGTGAATATATAGGAGCCCAAGAGACCCAGTACTTC.

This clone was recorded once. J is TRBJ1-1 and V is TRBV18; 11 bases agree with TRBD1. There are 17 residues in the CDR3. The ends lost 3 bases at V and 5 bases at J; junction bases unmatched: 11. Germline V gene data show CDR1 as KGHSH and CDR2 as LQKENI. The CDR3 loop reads CASSPDRGRIAFTEAFF. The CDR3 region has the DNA TGTGCCAGCTCACCGGACAGGGGGCGCATCGCGTTTACTGAAGCTTTCTTT. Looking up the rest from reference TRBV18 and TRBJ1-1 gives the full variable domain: NAGVMQNPRHLVRRRGQEARLRCSPMKGHSHVYWYRQLPEEGLKFMVYLQKENIIDESGMPKERFSAEFPKEGPSILRIQQVVRGDSAAYFCASSPDRGRIAFTEAFFGQGTRLTVV.

CDR3 bases: TGTGCCAGCAGCTTGGGGACACTTAACTATGGCTACACCTTC. It encodes CASSLGTLNYGYTF. The V and J genes are TRBV11-2 and TRBJ1-2, with a tentative D call TRBD1 (6 bases). CDR1 is SGHAT, CDR2 FQNNGV, per germline. The V end lost 3 bases, the J end lost 1 base, and 9 bases lay between the germline ends. The CDR3 spans 14 residues. Combining the CDR3 with reference TRBV11-2 and TRBJ1-2 gives the whole variable domain EAGVAQSPRYKIIEKRQSVAFWCNPISGHATLYWYQQILGQGPKLLIQFQNNGVVDDSQLPKDRFSAERLKGVDSTLKIQPAKLEDSAVYLCASSLGTLNYGYTFGSGTRLTVV.